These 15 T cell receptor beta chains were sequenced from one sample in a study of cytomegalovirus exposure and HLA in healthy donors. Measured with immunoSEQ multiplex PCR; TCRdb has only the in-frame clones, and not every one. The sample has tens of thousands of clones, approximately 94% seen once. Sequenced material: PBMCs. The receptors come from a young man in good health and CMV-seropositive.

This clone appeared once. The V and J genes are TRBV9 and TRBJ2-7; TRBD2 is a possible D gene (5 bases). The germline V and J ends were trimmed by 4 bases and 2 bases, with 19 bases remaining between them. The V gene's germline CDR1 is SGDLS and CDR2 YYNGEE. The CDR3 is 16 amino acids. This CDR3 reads CASSPRSEVGAYEQYF. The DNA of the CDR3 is TGTGCCAGCAGCCCCCGAAGTGAAGTGGGAGCCTACGAGCAGTACTTC.

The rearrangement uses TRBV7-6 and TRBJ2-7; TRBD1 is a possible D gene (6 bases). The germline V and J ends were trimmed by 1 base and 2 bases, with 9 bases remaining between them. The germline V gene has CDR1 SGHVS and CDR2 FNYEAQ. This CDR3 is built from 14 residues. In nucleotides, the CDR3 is TGTGCCAGCAGCTTAGGCTCAGGGGCCTACGAGCAGTACTTC. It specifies CASSLGSGAYEQYF.

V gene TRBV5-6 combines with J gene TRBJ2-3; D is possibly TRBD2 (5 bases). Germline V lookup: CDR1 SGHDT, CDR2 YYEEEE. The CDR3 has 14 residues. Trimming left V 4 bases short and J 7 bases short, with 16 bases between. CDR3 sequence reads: CASSPGSRRNTQYF. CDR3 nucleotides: TGTGCCAGCAGCCCGGGGTCCCGCAGGAATACGCAGTATTTT.

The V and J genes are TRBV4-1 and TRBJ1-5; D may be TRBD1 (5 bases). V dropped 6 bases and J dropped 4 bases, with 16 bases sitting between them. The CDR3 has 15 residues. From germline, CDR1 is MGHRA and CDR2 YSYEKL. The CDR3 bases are TGCGCCAGCAGTAATCGACAGACAACTAATCAGCCCCAGCATTTT. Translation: CASSNRQTTNQPQHF.

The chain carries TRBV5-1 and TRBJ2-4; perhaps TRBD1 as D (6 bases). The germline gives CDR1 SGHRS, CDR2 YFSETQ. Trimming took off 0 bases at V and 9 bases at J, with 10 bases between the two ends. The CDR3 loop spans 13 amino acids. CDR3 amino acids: CASSLEGHGIQYF. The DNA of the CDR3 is TGCGCCAGCAGCTTGGAGGGACATGGCATTCAGTACTTC. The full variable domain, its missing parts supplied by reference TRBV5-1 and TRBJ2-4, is KAGVTQTPRYLIKTRGQQVTLSCSPISGHRSVSWYQQTPGQGLQFLFEYFSETQRNKGNFPGRFSGRQFSNSRSEMNVSTLELGDSALYLCASSLEGHGIQYFGAGTRLSVL.

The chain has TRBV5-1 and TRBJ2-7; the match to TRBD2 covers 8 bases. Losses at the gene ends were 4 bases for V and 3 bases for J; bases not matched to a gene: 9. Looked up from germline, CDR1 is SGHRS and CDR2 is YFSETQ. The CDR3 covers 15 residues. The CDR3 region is CASSLRFGTSYEQYF. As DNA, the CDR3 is TGCGCCAGCAGCCTCCGCTTCGGGACTAGCTACGAGCAGTACTTC.

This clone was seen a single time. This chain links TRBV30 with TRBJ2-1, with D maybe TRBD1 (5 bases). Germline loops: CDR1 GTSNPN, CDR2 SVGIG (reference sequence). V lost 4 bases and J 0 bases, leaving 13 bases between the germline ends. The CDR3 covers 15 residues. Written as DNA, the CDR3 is TGTGCCTGGAAACCCCAGGGAACCTCCTACAATGAGCAGTTCTTC. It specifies CAWKPQGTSYNEQFF.

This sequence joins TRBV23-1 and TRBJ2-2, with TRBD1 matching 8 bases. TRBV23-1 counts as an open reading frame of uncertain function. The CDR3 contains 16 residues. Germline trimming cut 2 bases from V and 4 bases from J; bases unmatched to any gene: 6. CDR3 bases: TGCGCCAGCAGTCAACGACAGGGGATCGGCACCGGGGAGCTGTTTTTT. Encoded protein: CASSQRQGIGTGELFF.

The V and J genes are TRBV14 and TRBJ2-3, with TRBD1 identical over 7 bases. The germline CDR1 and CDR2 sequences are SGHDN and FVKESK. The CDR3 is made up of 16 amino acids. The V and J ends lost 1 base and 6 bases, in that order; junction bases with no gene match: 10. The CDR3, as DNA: TGTGCCAGCAGCCAAGTTTGGCACAGGGGCCAGGATACGCAGTATTTT. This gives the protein CASSQVWHRGQDTQYF.

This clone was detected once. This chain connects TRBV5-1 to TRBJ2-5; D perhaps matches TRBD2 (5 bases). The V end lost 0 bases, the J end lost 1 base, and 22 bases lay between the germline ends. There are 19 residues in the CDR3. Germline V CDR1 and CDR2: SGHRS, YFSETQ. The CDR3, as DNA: TGCGCCAGCAGCTTGGGGCCTTTTGGATCGGGGATATTCCAAGAGACCCAGTACTTC. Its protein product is CASSLGPFGSGIFQETQYF.

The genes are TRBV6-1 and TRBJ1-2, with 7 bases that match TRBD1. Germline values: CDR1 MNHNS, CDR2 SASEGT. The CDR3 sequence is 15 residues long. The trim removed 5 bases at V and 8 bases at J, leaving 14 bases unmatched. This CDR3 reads CASSSHRGRLGGYTF. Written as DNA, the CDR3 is TGTGCCAGCAGTAGTCATAGGGGGCGCCTAGGCGGCTACACCTTC.

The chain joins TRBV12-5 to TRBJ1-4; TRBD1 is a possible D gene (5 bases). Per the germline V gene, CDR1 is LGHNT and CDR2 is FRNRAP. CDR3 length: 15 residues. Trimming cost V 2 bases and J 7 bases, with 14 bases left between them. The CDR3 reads CASGLSSGGGEKLFF. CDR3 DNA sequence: TGTGCTAGTGGTTTGAGTTCCGGGGGAGGTGAAAAACTGTTTTTT.

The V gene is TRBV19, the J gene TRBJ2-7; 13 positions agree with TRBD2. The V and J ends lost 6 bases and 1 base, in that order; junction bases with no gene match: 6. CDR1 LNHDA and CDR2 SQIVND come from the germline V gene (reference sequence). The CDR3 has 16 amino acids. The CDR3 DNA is TGTGCCAGTAGAACCAAGGGACTAGCGGGATCCTACGAGCAGTACTTC. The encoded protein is CASRTKGLAGSYEQYF.

The CDR3 loop reads CASGLVLDTEAFF. CDR3 DNA sequence: TGTGCTAGTGGTTTGGTACTGGACACTGAAGCTTTCTTT. The chain joins TRBV12-5 to TRBJ1-1; D unclear. There are 13 residues in the CDR3. CDR1 LGHNT and CDR2 FRNRAP come from the germline V gene. Trimming left V 0 bases short and J 3 bases short, with 5 bases between. Together with reference TRBV12-5 and TRBJ1-1, the CDR3 gives the full variable domain: DARVTQTPRHKVTEMGQEVTMRCQPILGHNTVFWYRQTMMQGLELLAYFRNRAPLDDSGMPKDRFSAEMPDATLATLKIQPSEPRDSAVYFCASGLVLDTEAFFGQGTRLTVV.

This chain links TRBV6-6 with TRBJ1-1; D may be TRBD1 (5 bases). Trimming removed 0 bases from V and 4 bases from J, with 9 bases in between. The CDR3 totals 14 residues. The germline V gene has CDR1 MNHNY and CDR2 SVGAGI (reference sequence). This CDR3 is CASSYSGARTEAFF. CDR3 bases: TGTGCCAGCAGTTACTCTGGGGCACGCACTGAAGCTTTCTTT.